This T cell receptor (beta chain) stems from a study of radiotherapy plus CTLA-4 blockade in lung cancer (dated 2018 in TCRdb). At the level of the whole study: Objective responses were observed in 18% of enrolled patients, and disease control was achieved in around 28%. Study-wide findings and limitations: Early dynamic changes in blood T cell clones, together with increased serum interferon-beta after radiation, were reported as the strongest predictors of response. After treatment with radiotherapy and ipilimumab, TCR clones that came from tumors expanded in the peripheral blood.

The study evaluated CTLA-4 blockade (ipilimumab) given together with focal radiation therapy in patients who had chemo-refractory metastatic non-small-cell lung cancer. Receptor amplification or capture employed the immunoSEQ multiplex PCR assay. The immuneACCESS repertoire file appears here via TCRdb, limited to in-frame rearrangements. These files lack a portion of the clones; in checked studies, under half of the deficit traces to unresolved V genes, and the cause of the others is not known. The sample records roughly 120,000 clones, nearly 80% of which are singletons. The top ten constitute approximately 5% of the sample. Turning to this clone: Its antigen is currently not known. No per-base quality is available; no much larger clone lies one base away.

For CDR1 and CDR2, the germline V gene lists SGHAT and FQNNGV. The CDR3 measures 15 amino acids from cysteine to phenylalanine. Kept here is only the CDR3 DNA, which spans 45 bases and is read in frame from base 1. V was cut back by 0 bases and J by 7 bases, leaving a gap of 15 bases between them. This TCR was sampled from a human donor with non-small cell lung cancer who had a partial response to radiotherapy plus ipilimumab. Sequencing was performed on peripheral blood, taken from a patient treated with radiotherapy plus ipilimumab. Rearrangement joined TRBV11-2 to TRBJ1-1, with TRBD1 tentatively as D gene (5 bases match). The sequenced DNA is TGTGCCAGCAGCTTAGATTGGGGCGGCCCTCTTGAAGCTTTCTTT. It translates as CASSLDWGGPLEAFF.